Sequencing of this T cell receptor beta chain was carried out in a study of T cell repertoires in cytomegalovirus infection. The wider study: CMV infection plus the matching HLA type was flagged by public TCR beta signatures.

MiXCR, run by TCRdb on the reads, gives a single entry per CDR3 protein. Among about 230,000 distinct CDR3 sequences listed, 22% were seen once. The clonotype originates from a human donor in good health (CMV status not recorded). Some clones in this sample may be carry-over from other donors' samples. Sequencing input: CD8+ T cells from PBMCs.

The CDR3 here is CASSETGSGRYGYTF. CDR3 coding DNA: TGTGCCAGCAGCGAGACAGGGAGTGGGAGATATGGCTACACCTTC. V usage is TRBV7-9 and J usage is TRBJ1-2; 7 bases align to TRBD1. Losses at the gene ends were 5 bases for V and 5 bases for J; bases not matched to a gene: 11. The CDR3 is 15 residues long. The germline V gene has CDR1 SEHNR and CDR2 FQNEAQ (reference sequence). Drawing the rest from reference TRBV7-9 and TRBJ1-2, the complete variable domain is DTGVSQNPRHKITKRGQNVTFRCDPISEHNRLYWYRQTLGQGPEFLTYFQNEAQLEKSRLLSDRFSAERPKGSFSTLEIQRTEQGDSAMYLCASSETGSGRYGYTFGSGTRLTVV.